The 32 T cell receptor beta chains below come from one sample, sequenced in a study of blood T cell repertoires in COVID-19. Produced via immunoSEQ multiplex PCR; TCRdb's table is partial and in-frame only. The table includes 95,000 to 150,000 clones, about 79% detected once. Material for sequencing was peripheral blood. All receptors come from a woman aged 65 to 85 with acute or convalescent COVID-19.

This clone was seen only once. The rearrangement links TRBV7-2 to TRBJ1-2; D gene ambiguous. The germline gives CDR1 SGHTA, CDR2 FQGNSA. CDR3 size: 17 residues. Trimming took off 1 base at V and 4 bases at J, with 19 bases between the two ends. The CDR3 bases are TGTGCCAGCAGCTTAGTGTCACCACGAACTATGGGCTATGGCTACACCTTC. It specifies CASSLVSPRTMGYGYTF.

This chain uses TRBV29-1 with TRBJ1-1; the D is unclear. The germline V gene encodes CDR1 SQVTM and CDR2 ANQGSEA. The CDR3 runs 11 residues. Trimming shortened V by 3 bases and J by 10 bases, and 12 bases separated the two germline ends. In nucleotides, the CDR3 is TGCAGCGTTGACGGCTTGGAGGGAGCTTTCTTT. Its translation: CSVDGLEGAFF.

This clone appeared once. The chain combines TRBV3-1 (or the pseudogene TRBV3-2) with TRBJ1-2; TRBD1 is a possible D gene (6 bases). This CDR3 has 14 amino acids. V gave up 2 bases and J gave up 5 bases, with 12 bases separating them. CDR1 LGHDT and CDR2 YNNKEL come from the germline V gene (reference sequence). CDR3 sequence reads: CASSQSRGGYGYTF. CDR3 coding DNA: TGTGCCAGCAGCCAATCCAGGGGTGGGTATGGCTACACCTTC.

The V and J genes are TRBV5-4 and TRBJ1-2; the D is unclear. The CDR3 totals 14 residues. V was pared by 1 base and J by 5 bases, with 12 bases between. Germline CDR1 reads SGHNT; CDR2 reads YYREEE (reference sequence). The DNA for the CDR3 is TGTGCCAGCAGCTTGTGGGGAGGCGATTATGGCTACACCTTC. Protein product: CASSLWGGDYGYTF.

The chain couples TRBV6-2 or TRBV6-3 to TRBJ2-7; a possible D gene is TRBD2 (6 bases). In germline, CDR1 is MNHEY, CDR2 SVGEGT. This CDR3 has 14 amino acids. V was clipped by 0 bases and J by 7 bases, with 13 bases between them. CDR3 region: CASSYSGTLGEQYF. The CDR3 region has the DNA TGTGCCAGCAGTTACTCCGGGACTCTGGGGGAGCAGTACTTC.

J is TRBJ2-1 and V is TRBV5-1; 9 bases agree with TRBD1. Per germline, CDR1 SGHRS and CDR2 YFSETQ. The CDR3 length is 15 residues. V lost 2 bases, J lost 6 bases, and 6 bases stayed unmatched. The CDR3 nucleotides are TGCGCCAGCAGCTTTATACCGGGACAGGGCAATGAGCAGTTCTTC. This codes for CASSFIPGQGNEQFF.

This clone was counted at least ten times. V is TRBV7-9 and J is TRBJ1-1, with 8 bases that match TRBD1. In germline, CDR1 is SEHNR, CDR2 FQNEAQ (reference sequence). This CDR3 has 15 amino acids. Trimming took 5 bases from V and 3 from J; bases not matched to a gene: 8. CDR3 sequence: CASSPRTGWDTEAFF. CDR3 coding DNA: TGTGCCAGCAGCCCCCGGACAGGGTGGGACACTGAAGCTTTCTTT.

V and J are TRBV6-2 or TRBV6-3 and TRBJ2-3, with TRBD2 matching 11 bases. Losses at the gene ends were 1 base for V and 7 bases for J; bases not matched to a gene: 19. The CDR3 totals 20 residues. CDR1 and CDR2 from the germline V gene are MNHEY and SVGEGT. The CDR3 DNA reads TGTGCCAGCAGTTACTGGGAGGCTAGCGGGGGGTTGGGGTCATGGAATACGCAGTATTTT. Encoded protein: CASSYWEASGGLGSWNTQYF.

This clone was recorded only once. The V gene is TRBV25-1, the J gene TRBJ1-2; D uncertain. Germline values: CDR1 MGHDK, CDR2 SYGVNS. The CDR3 has 13 amino acids. Trimming stripped 0 bases from V and 5 bases from J, with 7 bases between. CDR3 region: CASSEYEGYGYTF. The CDR3 bases are TGTGCCAGCAGTGAATATGAGGGATATGGCTACACCTTC.

This clone was detected a few times. The gene calls are TRBV4-3 and TRBJ1-1; TRBD1 is a possible D gene (5 bases). The germline CDR1 and CDR2 sequences are LGHNA and YSLEER. V shed 0 bases and J shed 5 bases, with 13 bases lying between them. The CDR3 covers 15 residues. The CDR3 DNA sequence: TGCGCCAGCAGCCAAGAAGCGGGGGATCGTACTGAAGCTTTCTTT. Residues: CASSQEAGDRTEAFF.

The chain joins TRBV27 to TRBJ2-3, with D tentatively TRBD2 (6 bases). Trimming cost V 6 bases and J 1 base, with 14 bases left between them. The CDR3 is 15 residues long. Per the germline V gene, CDR1 is MNHEY and CDR2 is SMNVEV (reference sequence). In DNA, the CDR3 is TGTGCCAGCAGCTGGACGGGACTCGGCACAGATACGCAGTATTTT. It yields the protein CASSWTGLGTDTQYF.

The CDR3 region has the DNA TGTGCCATCAGTGGAGGGACAGGCGATACCTACGAGCAGTACGTC. Translating it yields CAISGGTGDTYEQYV. The chain links TRBV10-3 to TRBJ2-7; 8 bases match TRBD1. Trimming cost V 4 bases and J 2 bases; bases outside gene matches: 7. The CDR3 is made up of 15 amino acids. CDR1 and CDR2 from the germline V gene are ENHRY and SYGVKD.

The chain is built from TRBV27 and TRBJ2-3; TRBD2 agrees at 7 bases. The J segment lost 4 bases and the V segment lost 0 bases, leaving 7 bases of the junction unmatched. The CDR3 is 16 residues long. From germline, CDR1 is MNHEY and CDR2 SMNVEV (reference sequence). DNA of the CDR3: TGTGCCAGCAGTTTATCTCAGCGGGGCCTTCCAGATACGCAGTATTTT. Its translation: CASSLSQRGLPDTQYF.

The chain employs TRBV4-3 and TRBJ2-4; D is perhaps TRBD1 (6 bases). This CDR3 has 18 residues. Germline CDR1 and CDR2: LGHNA and YSLEER. Trimming cost V 0 bases and J 7 bases, with 22 bases left between them. The CDR3: CASSQEADQGLRSNIQYF. The CDR3 nucleotides read TGCGCCAGCAGCCAAGAAGCCGATCAGGGGCTGAGGTCGAACATTCAGTACTTC.

This clone was observed a single time. This chain joins TRBV6-5 and TRBJ2-7; maybe TRBD2 (5 bases). Germline V gene data show CDR1 as MNHEY and CDR2 as SVGAGI. This CDR3 comprises 13 residues. Trimming pared 5 bases from V and 3 bases from J, leaving 11 bases between. Written as DNA, the CDR3 is TGTGCCAGCAGTAACCTTGGGAGCTACGAGCAGTACTTC. Its protein is CASSNLGSYEQYF.

The V gene is TRBV7-2, the J gene TRBJ2-7, with 7 nucleotides matching TRBD1. Germline CDR1 and CDR2: SGHTA and FQGNSA. The junction had 8 bases not matched to a gene; V was cut back by 5 bases and J by 1 base. This CDR3 region has 15 residues. Written as DNA, the CDR3 is TGTGCCAGCAGCCCAAACAGGGGATTATCCTACGAGCAGTACTTC. Amino acids: CASSPNRGLSYEQYF.

J is TRBJ2-3 and V is TRBV4-3, with TRBD2 as a possible D gene (5 bases). Trimming left V 0 bases short and J 3 bases short, with 7 bases between. The CDR3 contains 14 residues. Germline V lookup: CDR1 LGHNA, CDR2 YSLEER. The DNA of the CDR3 is TGCGCCAGCAGCCAAGATCGAGGGACAGATACGCAGTATTTT. It encodes CASSQDRGTDTQYF.

The V and J genes are TRBV3-1 (or the pseudogene TRBV3-2) and TRBJ1-1, with D maybe TRBD1 (6 bases). Germline V lookup: CDR1 LGHDT, CDR2 YNNKEL (reference sequence). The CDR3 extends over 16 amino acids. The V end lost 0 bases, the J end lost 4 bases, and 15 bases lay between the germline ends. CDR3 amino acids: CASSQDSGRGITEAFF. For the CDR3, the DNA is TGTGCCAGCAGCCAAGACTCGGGCAGGGGAATCACTGAAGCTTTCTTT.

The chain is built from TRBV7-2 and TRBJ1-2; D possibly corresponds to TRBD1 (5 bases). Germline V gene sequence: CDR1 SGHTA, CDR2 FQGNSA. The CDR3 totals 14 residues. Trimming removed 1 base at V and 4 bases at J, with 10 bases between. The CDR3 protein is CASSLVEGPYGYTF. The CDR3 nucleotides read TGTGCCAGCAGCTTAGTGGAGGGACCCTATGGCTACACCTTC.

V and J are TRBV24-1 and TRBJ2-6, with a possible D match to TRBD1 (5 bases). There are 15 residues in the CDR3. The V end was cut by 5 bases, the J end by 2 bases, with 9 bases between. Germline V gives CDR1 KGHDR, CDR2 SFDVKD. CDR3: CATSGSRAGANVLTF. The CDR3 bases are TGTGCCACCAGTGGTTCCAGGGCTGGGGCCAACGTCCTGACTTTC.

A single count supports this clone. CDR3 nucleotides: TGTGCCAGCAGCTTAGAACTAGCTCTCAACGAGCAGTACTTC. Translation: CASSLELALNEQYF. The chain joins TRBV7-2 to TRBJ2-7, with D possibly TRBD2 on 6 matching bases. Per the germline V gene, CDR1 is SGHTA and CDR2 is FQGNSA. The CDR3 totals 14 residues. The V end lost 1 base, the J end lost 5 bases, and 12 bases lay between the germline ends.

CDR3 in amino acids: CASSREDEKLFF. DNA for the CDR3: TGTGCCAGCAGTAGGGAGGATGAAAAACTGTTTTTT. The V gene is TRBV6-6, the J gene TRBJ1-4; D gene ambiguous. Germline values: CDR1 MNHNY, CDR2 SVGAGI (reference sequence). This CDR3 has 12 amino acids. Trimming stripped 5 bases from V and 6 bases from J, with 7 bases between.

The chain uses TRBV4-3 and TRBJ2-5; 8 bases agree with TRBD2. There are 13 residues in the CDR3. With 6 bases clipped from V and 9 bases from J, the junction kept 9 bases outside the gene matches. Germline CDR1 and CDR2: LGHNA and YSLEER. In DNA form, the CDR3 reads TGCGCCAGCAGTCCTGGACTAGCCGAGTCCCAGTACTTC. Translated, it gives CASSPGLAESQYF.

The chain carries TRBV5-4 and TRBJ1-5; no reliable D call. This CDR3 contains 14 residues. The germline CDR1 and CDR2 sequences are SGHNT and YYREEE (reference sequence). V was shortened by 0 bases and J by 6 bases, with 10 bases between the two germline ends. CDR3 nucleotides: TGTGCCAGCAGCTTGGGAGGGAAGGGTCAGCCCCAGCATTTT. Its translation: CASSLGGKGQPQHF.

This clone was detected a few times. V is TRBV29-1 and J is TRBJ1-2; 8 bases line up with TRBD1. Germline assignment: CDR1 SQVTM and CDR2 ANQGSEA. The CDR3 sequence is 16 residues long. V shed 3 bases, J shed 7 bases, and the junction held 16 bases outside the gene matches. The CDR3 is CSVDGGQGAGRGGYTF. Here the CDR3 DNA reads TGCAGCGTTGATGGGGGTCAGGGGGCAGGGCGTGGTGGCTACACCTTC.

The chain carries TRBV30 and TRBJ1-5; 8 bases are a match to TRBD1. Germline lookup yields CDR1 GTSNPN and CDR2 SVGIG (reference sequence). The length of the CDR3 is 16 residues. Losses at the gene ends were 1 base for V and 4 bases for J; bases not matched to a gene: 9. CDR3: CAWSDPGTGKNQPQHF. CDR3 nucleotides: TGTGCCTGGAGTGACCCCGGGACAGGAAAGAATCAGCCCCAGCATTTT.

Regarding this clone: Other DNA sequences of this sample code for an identical CDR3. The rearrangement links TRBV7-3 to TRBJ2-3, with 11 bases fitting TRBD2. CDR1 is SGHTA, CDR2 FQGTGA, per germline. The CDR3 has 15 residues. V dropped 3 bases and J dropped 3; count of bases not matched to a gene: 2. The CDR3 nucleotides read TGTGCCAGCAGCTTGACTAGCGGGGAGACAGATACGCAGTATTTT. This encodes CASSLTSGETDTQYF. Full variable domain (remainder filled in from reference TRBV7-3 and TRBJ2-3): GAGVSQTPSNKVTEKGKYVELRCDPISGHTALYWYRQSLGQGPEFLIYFQGTGAADDSGLPNDRFFAVRPEGSVSTLKIQRTERGDSAVYLCASSLTSGETDTQYFGPGTRLTVL.

The chain is built from TRBV20-1 and TRBJ2-1; 14 bases line up with TRBD2. From germline, CDR1 is DFQATT and CDR2 SNEGSKA (reference sequence). CDR3 length: 20 amino acids. After removal of 3 bases from V and 10 bases from J, the junction contained 23 bases not matched to a gene. The CDR3, as DNA: TGCAGTGCTAGTGCTACTTACCCCGGGACTAGCGGGGGATTCAGGTGGGAGCAGTTCTTC. The encoded protein is CSASATYPGTSGGFRWEQFF.

The chain uses TRBV27 and TRBJ1-4; D is perhaps TRBD1 (6 bases). This CDR3 region has 15 residues. With 5 bases removed from V and 4 bases from J, the gap between germline ends came to 14 bases. In germline, CDR1 is MNHEY, CDR2 SMNVEV (reference sequence). The CDR3 is CASSPDTGFNEKLFF. CDR3 sequence (DNA): TGTGCCAGCAGTCCCGATACAGGGTTTAATGAAAAACTGTTTTTT.

The chain combines TRBV6-5 with TRBJ1-2; the D is unclear. The V gene's germline CDR1 is MNHEY and CDR2 SVGAGI. V lost 4 bases and J lost 3, with 6 bases in between. CDR3 size: 12 residues. This CDR3 is CASSSDYYGYTF. The CDR3 DNA reads TGTGCCAGCAGTTCAGATTACTATGGCTACACCTTC.

This clone was counted a few times. The rearrangement joins TRBV2 to TRBJ1-5; 7 nucleotides line up with TRBD1. In germline, CDR1 is SNHLY, CDR2 FYNNEI. The J segment lost 2 bases and the V segment lost 6 bases, leaving 13 bases of the junction unmatched. This CDR3 has 17 residues. DNA of the CDR3: TGTGCCAGCAGGGCCTACAGGGGTTGGGTTGGCAATCAGCCCCAGCATTTT. Its protein is CASRAYRGWVGNQPQHF. Filled out from reference TRBV2 and TRBJ1-5, the complete variable domain reads EPEVTQTPSHQVTQMGQEVILRCVPISNHLYFYWYRQILGQKVEFLVSFYNNEISEKSEIFDDQFSVERPDGSNFTLKIRSTKLEDSAMYFCASRAYRGWVGNQPQHFGDGTRLSIL.

For the CDR3, the DNA is TGTGCCAGCAGCCAGGGACAGGGTAGACAAGAGACCCAGTACTTC. This translates into CASSQGQGRQETQYF. The chain links TRBV7-2 to TRBJ2-5; TRBD1 matches 9 bases. Germline V gives CDR1 SGHTA, CDR2 FQGNSA. J lost 2 bases, V lost 5 bases, and 6 bases had no gene match. This CDR3 is built from 15 residues.